The clone carrying this T cell receptor beta chain has ten or more counts. Its antigen is currently unknown. The data derive from a study of Graves' ophthalmopathy and Graves' hyperthyroidism. Whole-study results and caveats: With just over 70% sensitivity and 72% to 85% specificity, the model predicted ophthalmopathy progression. Most expanded clonotypes from thyroid (those above 0.001 frequency) were also found in blood. Distinction of ophthalmopathy from stable hyperthyroidism by a 13-signature model reached approximately 90% sensitivity and approximately 81% specificity.

All donors with ophthalmopathy were recorded as having moderate-to-severe activity, CAS ≥3, NOSPECS ≥4 and a duration under 3 months. As the template, RNA transcripts were used to amplify TCR beta CDR3 regions. First-round RT-PCR with HTBI primers preceded a second-round multiplex PCR. TCRdb independently ran MiXCR on the multiplex PCR reads; one entry per CDR3 protein. Of about 210,000 distinct CDR3 sequences listed, roughly 27% are singletons. Germline CDR1 is MNHEY and CDR2 is SVGAGI. This CDR3 has 17 amino acids. V was pared by 0 bases and J by 6 bases, with 20 bases between. The sequence came from a man aged 50-60 years with Graves' ophthalmopathy. This chain joins TRBV6-5 and TRBJ1-2; maybe TRBD1 (5 bases). Sequencing was carried out using peripheral blood. Here the CDR3 reads CASSYSDVRTARDGYTF. CDR3 DNA: TGTGCCAGCAGTTACTCGGATGTCCGCACGGCCAGGGATGGCTACACCTTC.